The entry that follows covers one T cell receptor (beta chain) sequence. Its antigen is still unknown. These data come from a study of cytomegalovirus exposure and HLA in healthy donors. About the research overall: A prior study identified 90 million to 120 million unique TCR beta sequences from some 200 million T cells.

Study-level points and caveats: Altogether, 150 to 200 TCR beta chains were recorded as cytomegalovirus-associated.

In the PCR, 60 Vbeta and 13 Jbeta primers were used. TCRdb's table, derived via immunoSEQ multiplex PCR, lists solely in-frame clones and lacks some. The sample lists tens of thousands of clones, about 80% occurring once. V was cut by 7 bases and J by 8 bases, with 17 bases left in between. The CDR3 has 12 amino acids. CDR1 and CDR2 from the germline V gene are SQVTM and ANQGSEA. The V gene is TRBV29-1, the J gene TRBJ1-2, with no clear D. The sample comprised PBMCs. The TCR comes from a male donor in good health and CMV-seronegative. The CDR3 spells CSAAGRGEGYTF. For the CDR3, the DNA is TGCAGCGCTGCCGGTCGGGGAGAGGGCTACACCTTC.